Presented here are 24 T cell receptor beta chains from one specimen sequenced in a study of technical replicates of blood from a handful of donors (dated by TCRdb to about 2017). To prepare the library, the immunoSEQ multiplex PCR assay was applied. In TCRdb, the immuneACCESS table is reduced to in-frame sequences with V and J assigned. These tables do not hold every clone; where another copy was compared, an unresolved V gene accounts for under half, and the others remain unexplained. The sample table lists under 75,000 clones, roughly 94% of them with a count of one. The top ten clones comprise about 0.38% of the sample. Material for sequencing was T cells isolated from PBMCs. All receptors derive from a human donor in good health.

This chain uses TRBV4-2 with TRBJ2-5; tentative D call: TRBD1 (5 bases). Trimming removed 4 bases from V and 4 bases from J, with 13 bases in between. This CDR3 is built from 14 residues. CDR1 and CDR2 from the germline V gene are LGHNA and YNFKEQ. The CDR3 here is CASSLNAGPETQYF. As DNA, the CDR3 is TGTGCCAGCAGCCTAAATGCAGGGCCAGAGACCCAGTACTTC.

V is TRBV9 and J is TRBJ1-2; D unclear. Germline lookup yields CDR1 SGDLS and CDR2 YYNGEE. This CDR3 has 13 amino acids. V gave up 0 bases and J gave up 7 bases, with 10 bases separating them. The CDR3 region is CASSVVHNPGYTF. For the CDR3, the DNA is TGTGCCAGCAGCGTAGTACACAACCCTGGCTACACCTTC.

V gene TRBV7-9 combines with J gene TRBJ2-7, with D possibly TRBD1 on 5 matching bases. Trimming shortened V by 5 bases and J by 3 bases, and 14 bases separated the two germline ends. The CDR3 extends over 14 amino acids. CDR1 is SEHNR, CDR2 FQNEAQ, per germline (reference sequence). The CDR3 spells CASSPGLADYEQYF. The CDR3 DNA is TGTGCCAGCAGCCCAGGGTTAGCTGACTACGAGCAGTACTTC.

V usage is TRBV19 and J usage is TRBJ1-4, with D perhaps matching TRBD1 (5 bases). Germline assignment: CDR1 LNHDA and CDR2 SQIVND (reference sequence). Deletions cut 5 bases from V and 7 bases from J, with 20 bases between. The CDR3 covers 16 residues. DNA of the CDR3: TGTGCCAGTAGTCCTAACCAGCAGGGTGGAAGTGAAAAACTGTTTTTT. Its protein product is CASSPNQQGGSEKLFF.

This clone was recorded once. This chain connects TRBV19 to TRBJ2-2; D gene uncertain. CDR3 length: 13 amino acids. Trimming removed 3 bases from V and 5 bases from J, with 7 bases in between. CDR1 and CDR2 (germline): LNHDA, SQIVND (reference sequence). The CDR3 spells CASSMEITGELFF. CDR3 bases: TGTGCCAGTAGTATGGAGATAACCGGGGAGCTGTTTTTT.

V gene TRBV7-9 combines with J gene TRBJ2-7; 7 positions agree with TRBD1. Per the germline V gene, CDR1 is SEHNR and CDR2 is FQNEAQ (reference sequence). CDR3 length: 14 amino acids. Trimming cost V 2 bases and J 3 bases; bases outside gene matches: 4. CDR3 sequence (DNA): TGTGCCAGCAGCTTATCGACAGGGTACTACGAGCAGTACTTC. This translates into CASSLSTGYYEQYF.

This sequence joins TRBV16 and TRBJ2-7; 7 nucleotides line up with TRBD2. V gave up 3 bases and J gave up 4 bases; unmatched junction bases: 9. Germline values: CDR1 KGHSY, CDR2 FQNENV. The length of the CDR3 is 15 residues. CDR3 sequence (DNA): TGTGCCAGCAGCCAGCGGTGGAGCGGGGTGTACGAGCAGTACTTC. This encodes CASSQRWSGVYEQYF. The variable domain in full, with the rest retrieved from reference TRBV16 and TRBJ2-7, is GEEVAQTPKHLVRGEGQKAKLYCAPIKGHSYVFWYQQVLKNEFKFLISFQNENVFDETGMPKERFSAKCLPNSPCSLEIQATKLEDSAVYFCASSQRWSGVYEQYFGPGTRLTVT.

The CDR3: CASSGDRNEQYF. DNA of the CDR3: TGTGCCAGCTCCGGAGACAGAAACGAGCAGTACTTC. The chain links TRBV18 to TRBJ2-7; a weak D match, TRBD1 (5 bases). The CDR3 contains 12 residues. V was cut by 6 bases and J by 5 bases, with 11 bases left in between. The V gene's germline CDR1 is KGHSH and CDR2 LQKENI.

The chain couples TRBV25-1 to TRBJ2-1, with TRBD2 matching over 10 bases. The V and J ends lost 5 bases and 7 bases, in that order; junction bases with no gene match: 2. From germline, CDR1 is MGHDK and CDR2 SYGVNS. This CDR3 has 13 residues. CDR3 bases: TGTGCCAGCAGTCCAGCGGGAGGGAATGAGCAGTTCTTC. Its protein is CASSPAGGNEQFF.

The table lists this clone with a count of one. The V call is TRBV9, the J call TRBJ1-3; the match to TRBD1 covers 7 bases. Unmatched junction bases numbered 4, after V lost 0 bases and J lost 4 bases. Germline lookup yields CDR1 SGDLS and CDR2 YYNGEE. CDR3 size: 15 residues. CDR3 coding DNA: TGTGCCAGCAGCGTAGAGACAGGGTTAGGAAACACCATATATTTT. Amino acids: CASSVETGLGNTIYF.

V and J are TRBV6-6 and TRBJ1-4; no firm D call. V was shortened by 2 bases and J by 8 bases, with 9 bases between the two germline ends. Germline V gives CDR1 MNHNY, CDR2 SVGAGI (reference sequence). The CDR3 consists of 13 residues. CDR3 in amino acids: CASSYSPGEKLFF. The CDR3 nucleotides read TGTGCCAGCAGTTACAGCCCCGGGGAAAAACTGTTTTTT.

The CDR3 DNA reads as TGTGCCAGTGGGGACAGGGACGAGCAGTACTTC. Its translation: CASGDRDEQYF. The chain uses TRBV19 and TRBJ2-7; 9 bases align to TRBD1. Germline lookup yields CDR1 LNHDA and CDR2 SQIVND (reference sequence). V shed 8 bases, J shed 5 bases, and the junction held 1 base outside the gene matches. The CDR3 has 11 amino acids.

V usage is TRBV27 and J usage is TRBJ2-1; 10 bases fit TRBD2. With V trimmed by 2 bases and J by 6 bases, 16 bases remained unmatched. The CDR3 extends over 19 amino acids. Germline V gene lookup returns CDR1 MNHEY and CDR2 SMNVEV (reference sequence). For the CDR3, the DNA is TGTGCCAGCAGTTTAACTAGCGGGAATATGGTACTGGTCGGCAATGAGCAGTTCTTC. Translation: CASSLTSGNMVLVGNEQFF.

This chain links TRBV19 with TRBJ2-3; D possibly corresponds to TRBD1 (5 bases). The CDR3 runs 14 residues. The V gene lost 6 bases and the J gene lost 2 bases, with 12 bases spanning the gap. The germline V gene has CDR1 LNHDA and CDR2 SQIVND (reference sequence). The CDR3 DNA reads as TGTGCCAGTAGACAGGCCCGGCACACAGATACGCAGTATTTT. Protein: CASRQARHTDTQYF. The full variable domain, completed using reference TRBV19 and TRBJ2-3, is DGGITQSPKYLFRKEGQNVTLSCEQNLNHDAMYWYRQDPGQGLRLIYYSQIVNDFQKGDIAEGYSVSREKKESFPLTVTSAQKNPTAFYLCASRQARHTDTQYFGPGTRLTVL.

J is TRBJ2-2 and V is TRBV19; D not resolved. Germline CDR1 and CDR2: LNHDA and SQIVND (reference sequence). V was clipped by 3 bases and J by 1 base, with 6 bases between them. This CDR3 is 14 amino acids long. The CDR3 reads CASSISRNTGELFF. CDR3 nucleotides: TGTGCCAGTAGTATCTCCAGGAACACCGGGGAGCTGTTTTTT.

The CDR3 coding sequence is TGTGCCAGCAGTTGGAGGGGCATGAACACTGAAGCTTTCTTT. Amino acid sequence: CASSWRGMNTEAFF. The chain carries TRBV27 and TRBJ1-1; a possible D gene is TRBD1 (5 bases). Germline-derived CDR1 and CDR2 are MNHEY and SMNVEV (reference sequence). V lost 4 bases to trimming and J lost 0 bases, with 9 bases between them. The CDR3 has 14 amino acids.

CDR3 in DNA: TGTGCCAGCAGCCTCTTTTTAACAGGGAACACTGAAGCTTTCTTT. Translated: CASSLFLTGNTEAFF. J is TRBJ1-1 and V is TRBV7-2; tentatively, D is TRBD1 (5 bases). The CDR3 totals 15 residues. The V end lost 5 bases, the J end lost 1 base, and 14 bases lay between the germline ends. CDR1 is SGHTA, CDR2 FQGNSA, per germline.

This clone has a single count. The CDR3, as DNA: TGTGCCAGCAACTCCCAACAAGAGACCCAGTACTTC. The encoded protein is CASNSQQETQYF. The chain combines TRBV7-2 with TRBJ2-5; D gene unclear. The germline V gene has CDR1 SGHTA and CDR2 FQGNSA. Trimming shortened V by 7 bases and J by 2 bases, and 8 bases separated the two germline ends. The CDR3 consists of 12 residues.

This rearrangement joins TRBV9 to TRBJ2-2, with unresolved D. Trimming shortened V by 2 bases and J by 1 base, and 6 bases separated the two germline ends. The CDR3 consists of 14 residues. Germline CDR1 and CDR2: SGDLS and YYNGEE. The CDR3 sequence: CASSVSGNTGELFF. In DNA, the CDR3 is TGTGCCAGCAGCGTTTCGGGGAACACCGGGGAGCTGTTTTTT.

The chain combines TRBV7-2 with TRBJ2-4; the D gene is possibly TRBD1 (6 bases). Germline CDR1 is SGHTA and CDR2 is FQGNSA. The V end lost 6 bases, the J end lost 1 base, and 10 bases lay between the germline ends. The CDR3 loop spans 14 amino acids. DNA for the CDR3: TGTGCCAGCAGTGGTGACAGGGCCAAAAACATTCAGTACTTC. Amino acids: CASSGDRAKNIQYF.

This chain links TRBV30 with TRBJ1-2; possible D gene TRBD1, 6 bases. The CDR3 is 15 amino acids. Germline CDR1 reads GTSNPN; CDR2 reads SVGIG (reference sequence). Trimming stripped 0 bases from V and 6 bases from J, with 17 bases between. As DNA, the CDR3 is TGTGCCTGGAGTGTACACCCAGGGGATTCGAATGGCTACACCTTC. Its protein product is CAWSVHPGDSNGYTF. The whole variable domain, filled in from reference TRBV30 and TRBJ1-2, reads SQTIHQWPATLVQPVGSPLSLECTVEGTSNPNLYWYRQAAGRGLQLLFYSVGIGQISSEVPQNLSASRPQDRQFILSSKKLLLSDSGFYLCAWSVHPGDSNGYTFGSGTRLTVV.

The chain links TRBV9 to TRBJ2-1; 9 bases match TRBD2. The CDR3 totals 16 residues. Trimming at V came to 2 bases and at J to 7 bases, leaving 10 bases not matched to a gene. The V gene's germline CDR1 is SGDLS and CDR2 YYNGEE. CDR3 bases: TGTGCCAGCAGCGTTAGGACTAGCGACGTGATAAATGAGCAGTTCTTC. This sequence encodes CASSVRTSDVINEQFF.

The V and J genes are TRBV10-3 and TRBJ1-5; 9 bases are a match to TRBD1. With 4 bases clipped from V and 7 bases from J, the junction kept 2 bases outside the gene matches. This CDR3 contains 13 residues. CDR1 ENHRY and CDR2 SYGVKD come from the germline V gene. Written as DNA, the CDR3 is TGTGCCATCAGTGCGGACAGGGGCCAGCCCCAGCATTTT. Residues: CAISADRGQPQHF.

This clone was detected only once. The rearrangement uses TRBV18 and TRBJ1-1, with a possible D match to TRBD1 (5 bases). The CDR3 has 16 residues. The germline V and J ends were trimmed by 2 bases and 1 base, with 14 bases remaining between them. The germline gives CDR1 KGHSH, CDR2 LQKENI. CDR3: CASSPMVRGSNTEAFF. In DNA form, the CDR3 reads TGTGCCAGCTCACCAATGGTGCGGGGCTCGAACACTGAAGCTTTCTTT.